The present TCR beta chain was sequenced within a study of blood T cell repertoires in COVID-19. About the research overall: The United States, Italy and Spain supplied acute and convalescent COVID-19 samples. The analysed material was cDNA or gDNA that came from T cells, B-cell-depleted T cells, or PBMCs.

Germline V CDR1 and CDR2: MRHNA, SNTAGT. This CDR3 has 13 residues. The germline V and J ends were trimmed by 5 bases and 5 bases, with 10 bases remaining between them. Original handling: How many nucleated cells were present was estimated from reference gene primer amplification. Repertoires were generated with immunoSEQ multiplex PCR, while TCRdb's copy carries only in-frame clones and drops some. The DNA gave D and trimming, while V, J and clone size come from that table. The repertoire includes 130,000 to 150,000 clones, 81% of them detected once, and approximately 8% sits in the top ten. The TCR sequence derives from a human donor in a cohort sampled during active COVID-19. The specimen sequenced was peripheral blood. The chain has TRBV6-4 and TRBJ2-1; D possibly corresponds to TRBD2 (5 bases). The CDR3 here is CASSFSANNEQFF. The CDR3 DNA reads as TGTGCCAGCAGTTTTAGCGCAAACAATGAGCAGTTCTTC.